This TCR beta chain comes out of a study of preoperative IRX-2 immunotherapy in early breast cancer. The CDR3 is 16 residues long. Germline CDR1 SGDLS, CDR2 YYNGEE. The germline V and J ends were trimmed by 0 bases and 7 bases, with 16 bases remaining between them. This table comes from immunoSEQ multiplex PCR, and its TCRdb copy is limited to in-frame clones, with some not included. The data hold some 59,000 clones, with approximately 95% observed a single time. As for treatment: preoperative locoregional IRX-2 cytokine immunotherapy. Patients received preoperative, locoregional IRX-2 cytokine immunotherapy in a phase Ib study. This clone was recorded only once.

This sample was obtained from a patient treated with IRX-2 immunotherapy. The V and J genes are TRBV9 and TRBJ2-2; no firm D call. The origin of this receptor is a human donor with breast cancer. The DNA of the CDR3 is TGTGCCAGCAGCGTAGGAGAGGACGTAACCTTCGGGGAGCTGTTTTTT. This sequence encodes CASSVGEDVTFGELFF. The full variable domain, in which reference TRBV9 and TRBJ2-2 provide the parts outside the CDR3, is DSGVTQTPKHLITATGQRVTLRCSPRSGDLSVYWYQQSLDQGLQFLIQYYNGEERAKGNILERFSAQQFPDLHSELNLSSLELGDSALYFCASSVGEDVTFGELFFGEGSRLTVL.